The 28 T cell receptor beta chains below come from one sample, sequenced in a study of blood T cell repertoires in COVID-19. The data were produced by immunoSEQ multiplex PCR, yet TCRdb's version contains in-frame clones alone and is incomplete. The data show under 450,000 clones, roughly 90% seen once. The sequenced sample consisted of peripheral blood. All receptors derive from a woman aged 55-70 years with COVID-19, enrolled during active disease.

This chain uses TRBV15 with TRBJ1-1; 8 bases are a match to TRBD1. This CDR3 contains 15 residues. V shed 3 bases and J 7 bases; nucleotides not matched to a gene: 10. CDR1 LNHNV and CDR2 YYDKDF come from the germline V gene (reference sequence). The CDR3 protein is CATSSPGTGVREAFF. In DNA form, the CDR3 reads TGTGCCACCAGCAGCCCCGGGACAGGCGTTCGTGAAGCTTTCTTT.

The rearrangement links TRBV6-4 to TRBJ2-1, with 12 nucleotides matching TRBD2. Germline V lookup: CDR1 MRHNA, CDR2 SNTAGT. The CDR3 sequence is 19 residues long. Germline trimming cut 6 bases from V and 3 bases from J; bases unmatched to any gene: 15. The CDR3 DNA reads as TGTGCCAGCAGCCGACTGGCTCTAGCGGGGGGGCCAGACTACAATGAGCAGTTCTTC. Residues: CASSRLALAGGPDYNEQFF.

The V gene is TRBV4-1, the J gene TRBJ1-2; no firm D call. Deletions cut 4 bases from V and 0 bases from J, with 24 bases between. The CDR3 contains 19 residues. Germline CDR1 reads MGHRA; CDR2 reads YSYEKL. CDR3 residues: CASSPLRGSPYLANYGYTF. Written as DNA, the CDR3 is TGCGCCAGCAGCCCTCTCCGAGGGAGCCCCTATTTGGCTAACTATGGCTACACCTTC.

The rearrangement links TRBV6-4 to TRBJ2-2; tentative D call: TRBD1 (5 bases). This CDR3 region has 13 residues. Trimming cost V 5 bases and J 4 bases, with 8 bases left between them. Germline V gene lookup returns CDR1 MRHNA and CDR2 SNTAGT. The CDR3 loop reads CASSQGRTGELFF. CDR3 in DNA: TGTGCCAGCAGTCAGGGTCGCACCGGGGAGCTGTTTTTT.

The V gene is TRBV29-1, the J gene TRBJ1-4; 7 positions agree with TRBD1. J was trimmed by 4 bases and V by 4 bases; bases with no gene match: 3. Germline-derived CDR1 and CDR2 are SQVTM and ANQGSEA. The CDR3 runs 13 residues. The CDR3 region is CSVARQGNEKLFF. CDR3 nucleotides: TGCAGCGTTGCTCGACAGGGTAATGAAAAACTGTTTTTT. Based on the CDR3 plus reference TRBV29-1 and TRBJ1-4, the full variable domain is SAVISQKPSRDICQRGTSLTIQCQVDSQVTMMFWYRQQPGQSLTLIATANQGSEATYESGFVIDKFPISRPNLTFSTLTVSNMSPEDSSIYLCSVARQGNEKLFFGSGTQLSVL.

The CDR3 DNA reads as TGTGCCAGTAGTATTCCGTTCAGCGAGGGTGAGCAGTTCTTC. Its translation is CASSIPFSEGEQFF. The V gene is TRBV19, the J gene TRBJ2-1; perhaps TRBD2 as D (5 bases). CDR1 is LNHDA and CDR2 is SQIVND in the germline V gene (reference sequence). The length of the CDR3 is 14 residues. Trimming pared 3 bases from V and 9 bases from J, leaving 15 bases between.

The chain joins TRBV6-1 to TRBJ2-4; a weak D match, TRBD2 (5 bases). The CDR3 totals 16 residues. In germline, CDR1 is MNHNS, CDR2 SASEGT. Trimming removed 4 bases at V and 1 base at J, with 14 bases between. In DNA, the CDR3 is TGTGCCAGCAGTGGAAGGGTGGCGGGCGCCAAAAACATTCAGTACTTC. This codes for CASSGRVAGAKNIQYF.

V gene TRBV14 combines with J gene TRBJ2-1, with 11 bases identical to TRBD2. The CDR3 loop spans 17 amino acids. Germline loops: CDR1 SGHDN, CDR2 FVKESK. Germline trimming cut 4 bases from V and 5 bases from J; bases unmatched to any gene: 10. DNA for the CDR3: TGTGCCAGCAGCCTAAGTCCCCTAGCGGGGGGCCACAATGAGCAGTTCTTC. As protein: CASSLSPLAGGHNEQFF. The full variable domain, in which reference TRBV14 and TRBJ2-1 provide the parts outside the CDR3, is EAGVTQFPSHSVIEKGQTVTLRCDPISGHDNLYWYRRVMGKEIKFLLHFVKESKQDESGMPNNRFLAERTGGTYSTLKVQPAELEDSGVYFCASSLSPLAGGHNEQFFGPGTRLTVL.

The rearrangement joins TRBV6-4 to TRBJ1-1; 7 bases match TRBD1. With V trimmed by 4 bases and J by 3 bases, 8 bases remained unmatched. Germline loops: CDR1 MRHNA, CDR2 SNTAGT. This CDR3 is 15 amino acids long. CDR3 sequence (DNA): TGTGCCAGCAGTGCATCGACAGGGTTTTACACTGAAGCTTTCTTT. Its translation: CASSASTGFYTEAFF.

The V call is TRBV6-6, the J call TRBJ1-1; 10 nucleotides match TRBD1. CDR3 size: 12 residues. V lost 6 bases and J lost 11; bases outside the gene matches: 6. From germline, CDR1 is MNHNY and CDR2 SVGAGI (reference sequence). The CDR3 bases are TGTGCCAGCAGACCGGGACAGGGGTCGGCTTTCTTT. It yields the protein CASRPGQGSAFF.

This clone was recorded a few times. The chain has TRBV7-2 and TRBJ2-3, with D perhaps matching TRBD1 (6 bases). The V gene lost 4 bases and the J gene lost 7 bases, with 18 bases spanning the gap. The CDR3 is 15 amino acids. The germline V gene has CDR1 SGHTA and CDR2 FQGNSA. CDR3 loop: CASSSGPPGVHTQYF. The DNA of the CDR3 is TGTGCCAGCAGCTCGGGACCACCAGGGGTCCATACGCAGTATTTT.

This chain joins TRBV6-5 and TRBJ2-7; 7 positions match TRBD1. The length of the CDR3 is 13 residues. The V segment lost 4 bases and the J segment 4 bases; nucleotides outside the gene matches: 4. Germline values: CDR1 MNHEY, CDR2 SVGAGI. The chain's CDR3 is CASSSPQGYEQYF. CDR3 in DNA: TGTGCCAGCAGTTCTCCACAGGGGTACGAGCAGTACTTC.

The CDR3 nucleotides read TGTGCCAGCAGCGGAAGACTAGCGGGGGGTTCGTCTAGGAACACCGGGGAGCTGTTTTTT. Protein product: CASSGRLAGGSSRNTGELFF. This chain joins TRBV9 and TRBJ2-2, with 13 bases aligning to TRBD2. Per germline, CDR1 SGDLS and CDR2 YYNGEE. The CDR3 is 20 residues long. V lost 3 bases to trimming and J lost 1 base; unmatched junction nucleotides: 12. Combining the CDR3 with reference TRBV9 and TRBJ2-2 gives the whole variable domain DSGVTQTPKHLITATGQRVTLRCSPRSGDLSVYWYQQSLDQGLQFLIQYYNGEERAKGNILERFSAQQFPDLHSELNLSSLELGDSALYFCASSGRLAGGSSRNTGELFFGEGSRLTVL.

The chain links TRBV29-1 to TRBJ2-5, with a possible D match to TRBD1 (6 bases). This CDR3 is 14 amino acids long. In germline, CDR1 is SQVTM, CDR2 ANQGSEA. The ends were cut back, 3 bases at V and 5 bases at J, with 16 bases in the middle. This CDR3 reads CSVDGMGAGETQYF. DNA for the CDR3: TGCAGCGTTGATGGGATGGGGGCCGGGGAGACCCAGTACTTC.

The chain combines TRBV5-1 with TRBJ2-7; 9 nucleotides match TRBD2. Losses at the gene ends were 1 base for V and 4 bases for J; bases not matched to a gene: 6. In germline, CDR1 is SGHRS, CDR2 YFSETQ. This CDR3 has 15 amino acids. CDR3 amino acids: CASSLLAGIGYEQYF. As DNA, the CDR3 is TGCGCCAGCAGCTTGCTAGCGGGGATAGGGTACGAGCAGTACTTC.

This sequence joins TRBV7-7 and TRBJ2-7; TRBD2 agrees at 7 bases. This CDR3 region has 14 residues. The V segment lost 6 bases and the J segment 2 bases; nucleotides outside the gene matches: 7. CDR1 is SSHAT, CDR2 FNYEAQ, per germline (reference sequence). The CDR3 DNA reads TGTGCCAGCAGTCCTGGGGGAGGGCCCTACGAGCAGTACTTC. Its protein product is CASSPGGGPYEQYF.

The chain combines TRBV5-6 with TRBJ2-7, with D uncertain. V was cut by 1 base and J by 2 bases, with 4 bases left in between. The length of the CDR3 is 12 residues. Per the germline V gene, CDR1 is SGHDT and CDR2 is YYEEEE. CDR3 nucleotides: TGTGCCAGCAGCTTGTCCGCCTACGAGCAGTACTTC. This gives the protein CASSLSAYEQYF.

The rearrangement uses TRBV19 and TRBJ2-7; D is possibly TRBD1 (6 bases). Germline assignment: CDR1 LNHDA and CDR2 SQIVND (reference sequence). V dropped 5 bases and J dropped 2 bases, with 10 bases sitting between them. This CDR3 is built from 13 residues. In nucleotides, the CDR3 is TGTGCCAGTAGTGAGGGGGTGACCTACGAGCAGTACTTC. As protein: CASSEGVTYEQYF.

This rearrangement joins TRBV9 to TRBJ1-3; TRBD1 agrees at 9 bases. The CDR3 runs 18 residues. Germline CDR1 is SGDLS and CDR2 is YYNGEE. V lost 1 base and J lost 0; bases outside the gene matches: 8. The CDR3 nucleotides read TGTGCCAGCAGCGTACGAGACAGGGGGATAACCTCTGGAAACACCATATATTTT. Translated: CASSVRDRGITSGNTIYF. Filled out from reference TRBV9 and TRBJ1-3, the complete variable domain reads DSGVTQTPKHLITATGQRVTLRCSPRSGDLSVYWYQQSLDQGLQFLIQYYNGEERAKGNILERFSAQQFPDLHSELNLSSLELGDSALYFCASSVRDRGITSGNTIYFGEGSWLTVV.

The chain carries TRBV7-2 and TRBJ1-2; 9 bases fit TRBD1. This CDR3 comprises 14 residues. The V gene's germline CDR1 is SGHTA and CDR2 FQGNSA. V gave up 1 base and J gave up 6 bases; unmatched junction bases: 3. The CDR3 loop reads CASSLGQGVHGYTF. In DNA form, the CDR3 reads TGTGCCAGCAGCTTAGGACAGGGGGTTCATGGCTACACCTTC.

The chain uses TRBV11-1 and TRBJ2-5; weak D call: TRBD1 (6 bases). The V end lost 5 bases, the J end lost 2 bases, and 15 bases lay between the germline ends. The CDR3 is made up of 15 amino acids. Germline V gene data show CDR1 as SGHAT and CDR2 as FQDESV (reference sequence). DNA of the CDR3: TGTGCCAGCAGCAATTACAGGGACCCACAAGAGACCCAGTACTTC. This sequence encodes CASSNYRDPQETQYF.

The chain uses TRBV15 and TRBJ1-1; 8 nucleotides match TRBD1. V was pared by 3 bases and J by 5 bases, with 8 bases of the junction left unmatched. Germline V gene sequence: CDR1 LNHNV, CDR2 YYDKDF (reference sequence). This CDR3 comprises 15 residues. CDR3 sequence reads: CATSRALQGATEAFF. The CDR3 DNA is TGTGCCACCAGCAGGGCCCTCCAGGGGGCAACTGAAGCTTTCTTT.

The chain carries TRBV4-3 and TRBJ2-5, with 14 positions matching TRBD2. This CDR3 region has 18 residues. The ends lost 3 bases at V and 5 bases at J; junction bases unmatched: 11. Germline V CDR1 and CDR2: LGHNA, YSLEER. The CDR3 here is CASSQMTSGGDRVETQYF. The CDR3 bases are TGCGCCAGCAGCCAGATGACTAGCGGGGGGGATCGTGTGGAGACCCAGTACTTC.

V gene TRBV5-1 combines with J gene TRBJ2-1; tentatively, D is TRBD1 (5 bases). Trimming removed 7 bases at V and 6 bases at J, with 20 bases between. The CDR3 runs to 15 residues. CDR1 and CDR2 from the germline V gene are SGHRS and YFSETQ. Written as DNA, the CDR3 is TGCGCCAGCCGCCGCTACCAGGGCGGCATCAATGAGCAGTTCTTC. It encodes CASRRYQGGINEQFF.

The chain combines TRBV19 with TRBJ1-1; D is ambiguous. The V gene lost 7 bases and the J gene lost 0 bases, with 12 bases spanning the gap. CDR1 and CDR2 from the germline V gene are LNHDA and SQIVND (reference sequence). The CDR3 loop spans 14 amino acids. The CDR3 sequence is CASKGVYMNTEAFF. CDR3 DNA: TGTGCCAGTAAAGGAGTGTACATGAACACTGAAGCTTTCTTT.

The rearrangement joins TRBV7-2 to TRBJ2-7; TRBD2 matches 9 bases. V was clipped by 6 bases and J by 6 bases; unmatched bases: 12. The CDR3 loop spans 15 amino acids. The germline CDR1 and CDR2 sequences are SGHTA and FQGNSA. This chain's CDR3 is CASSSNGLASPEQYF. CDR3 bases: TGTGCCAGCAGTTCCAATGGACTAGCGTCCCCCGAGCAGTACTTC.

This clone occurred a few times. V gene TRBV5-1 combines with J gene TRBJ2-2; D call uncertain. This CDR3 region has 15 residues. Germline V gene lookup returns CDR1 SGHRS and CDR2 YFSETQ. Between the trimmed V and J ends, which lost 1 base and 1 base, there was a span of 8 bases. The CDR3 protein is CASSLYTVNTGELFF. For the CDR3, the DNA is TGCGCCAGCAGCTTGTACACCGTGAACACCGGGGAGCTGTTTTTT.

This chain joins TRBV7-2 and TRBJ1-3; TRBD1 aligns across 8 bases. CDR1 SGHTA and CDR2 FQGNSA come from the germline V gene. V shed 5 bases and J 1 base; nucleotides not matched to a gene: 10. This CDR3 region has 17 residues. CDR3 in DNA: TGTGCCAGCAGCACACAGACAGGGGTTCTGTCTGGAAACACCATATATTTT. It translates to CASSTQTGVLSGNTIYF.